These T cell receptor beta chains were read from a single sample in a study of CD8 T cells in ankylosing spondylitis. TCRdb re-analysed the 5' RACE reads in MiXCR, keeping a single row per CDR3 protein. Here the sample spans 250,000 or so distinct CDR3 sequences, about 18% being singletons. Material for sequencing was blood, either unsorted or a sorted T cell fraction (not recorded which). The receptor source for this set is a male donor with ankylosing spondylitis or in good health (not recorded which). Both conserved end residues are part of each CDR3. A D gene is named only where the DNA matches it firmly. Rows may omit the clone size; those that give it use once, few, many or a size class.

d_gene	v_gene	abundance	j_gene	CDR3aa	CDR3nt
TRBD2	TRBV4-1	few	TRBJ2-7	CASSQPTSGAGEQYF	TGCGCCAGCAGCCAACCGACTAGCGGCGCTGGGGAGCAGTACTTC
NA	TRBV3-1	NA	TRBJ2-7	CASSQFVESEQYF	TGTGCCAGCAGCCAATTTGTGGAAAGCGAGCAGTACTTC
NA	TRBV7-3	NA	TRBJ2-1	CASSHFPGTPNEQFF	TGTGCCAGCAGCCATTTCCCCGGGACTCCCAATGAGCAGTTCTTC
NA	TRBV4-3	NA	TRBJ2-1	CASSQDRKVNEQFF	TGCGCCAGCAGCCAAGATCGGAAGGTAAATGAGCAGTTCTTC
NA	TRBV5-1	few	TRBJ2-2	CASSLSFEELFF	TGCGCCAGCAGCTTGTCGTTCGAGGAGCTGTTTTTT
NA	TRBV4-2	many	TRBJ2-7	CASSQGYGPLEQYF	TGTGCCAGCAGCCAAGGGTACGGGCCCCTCGAGCAGTACTTC
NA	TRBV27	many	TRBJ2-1	CASSGALSISYNEQFF	TGTGCCAGCAGTGGAGCTCTCTCCATCTCCTACAATGAGCAGTTCTTC
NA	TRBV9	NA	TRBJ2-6	CASSFRGSGANVLTF	TGTGCCAGCAGCTTCAGGGGTTCTGGGGCCAACGTCCTGACTTTC
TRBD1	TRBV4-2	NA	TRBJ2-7	CASSQAGTGNYEQYF	TGTGCCAGCAGCCAAGCTGGGACAGGGAACTACGAGCAGTACTTC
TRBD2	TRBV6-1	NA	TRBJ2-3	CASSRTSGSGVTDTQYF	TGTGCCAGCAGTAGGACTAGCGGGAGCGGGGTCACAGATACGCAGTATTTT
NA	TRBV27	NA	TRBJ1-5	CASSLQAGPQHF	TGTGCCAGCAGTTTACAGGCCGGGCCCCAGCATTTT
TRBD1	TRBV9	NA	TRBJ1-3	CASSTEGTAGNTIYF	TGTGCCAGCAGCACAGAAGGGACAGCTGGAAACACCATATATTTT
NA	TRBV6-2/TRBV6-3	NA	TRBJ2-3	CASRDVWGATDTQYF	TGTGCCAGCAGAGATGTGTGGGGAGCCACAGATACGCAGTATTTT
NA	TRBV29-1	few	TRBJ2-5	CSVVEAAGTQYF	TGCAGCGTGGTAGAGGCTGCCGGGACCCAGTACTTC
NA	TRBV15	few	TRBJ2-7	CATSLSRREQYEQYF	TGTGCCACCAGCCTTAGCCGCAGGGAGCAGTACGAGCAGTACTTC
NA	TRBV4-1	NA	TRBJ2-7	CASSQDKNYEQYF	TGCGCCAGCAGCCAAGATAAAAACTACGAGCAGTACTTC
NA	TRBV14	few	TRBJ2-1	CASSHEDEQFF	TGTGCCAGCAGTCATGAGGATGAGCAGTTCTTC
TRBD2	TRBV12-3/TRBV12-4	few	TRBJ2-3	CASSLRFERELTDTQYF	TGTGCCAGCAGTTTAAGGTTTGAGCGGGAGTTGACAGATACGCAGTATTTT
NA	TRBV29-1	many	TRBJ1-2	CSVEQNYGYTF	TGCAGCGTTGAACAGAACTATGGCTACACCTTC
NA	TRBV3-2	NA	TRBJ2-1	CASCQDGRGGRGSYNEQFF	TGTGCCAGCTGCCAAGATGGAAGAGGCGGGAGGGGGTCCTACAATGAGCAGTTCTTC
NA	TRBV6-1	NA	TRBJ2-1	CASKSARGVRNEQFF	TGTGCCAGCAAGTCAGCTAGGGGAGTGCGTAATGAGCAGTTCTTC
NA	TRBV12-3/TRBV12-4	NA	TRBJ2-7	CASTFPGRAYEQYF	TGTGCCAGCACTTTCCCGGGACGTGCCTACGAGCAGTACTTC
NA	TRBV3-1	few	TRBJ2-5	CASSQDLGQLQETQYF	TGTGCCAGCAGCCAAGATCTCGGGCAGCTCCAAGAGACCCAGTACTTC
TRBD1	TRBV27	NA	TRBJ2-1	CASSLQRTGAHEQFF	TGTGCCAGCAGTTTGCAGCGGACAGGGGCCCATGAGCAGTTCTTC
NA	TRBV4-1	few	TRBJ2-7	CASSQEGDYEQYF	TGCGCCAGCAGCCAAGAAGGGGACTACGAGCAGTACTTC
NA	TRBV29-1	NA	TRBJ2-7	CSAKTASPYEQYF	TGCAGCGCCAAGACAGCTAGCCCCTACGAGCAGTACTTC
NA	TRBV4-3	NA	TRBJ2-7	CASSQGTVGGYEQYF	TGCGCCAGCAGCCAAGGGACGGTAGGAGGCTACGAGCAGTACTTC
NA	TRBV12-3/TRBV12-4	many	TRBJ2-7	CASSAVSYEQYF	TGTGCCTCCTCGGCGGTCTCCTACGAGCAGTACTTC
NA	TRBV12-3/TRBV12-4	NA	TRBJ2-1	CASRLLDRGVYNEQFF	TGTGCCAGCAGGCTCCTGGACAGAGGGGTTTACAATGAGCAGTTCTTC
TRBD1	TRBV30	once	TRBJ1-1	CAWSPSDREAFF	TGTGCCTGGAGTCCTTCGGACAGGGAAGCTTTCTTT
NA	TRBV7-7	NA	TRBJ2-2	CASRLTASTGELFF	TGTGCTAGCAGGTTAACAGCGAGCACCGGGGAGCTGTTTTTT
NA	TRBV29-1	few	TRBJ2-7	CSVEGLEPYEQYF	TGCAGCGTTGAAGGCCTAGAGCCCTACGAGCAGTACTTC
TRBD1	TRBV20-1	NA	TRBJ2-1	CSARETGDRVYNEQFF	TGCAGTGCTAGAGAGACCGGGGACAGGGTTTACAATGAGCAGTTCTTC